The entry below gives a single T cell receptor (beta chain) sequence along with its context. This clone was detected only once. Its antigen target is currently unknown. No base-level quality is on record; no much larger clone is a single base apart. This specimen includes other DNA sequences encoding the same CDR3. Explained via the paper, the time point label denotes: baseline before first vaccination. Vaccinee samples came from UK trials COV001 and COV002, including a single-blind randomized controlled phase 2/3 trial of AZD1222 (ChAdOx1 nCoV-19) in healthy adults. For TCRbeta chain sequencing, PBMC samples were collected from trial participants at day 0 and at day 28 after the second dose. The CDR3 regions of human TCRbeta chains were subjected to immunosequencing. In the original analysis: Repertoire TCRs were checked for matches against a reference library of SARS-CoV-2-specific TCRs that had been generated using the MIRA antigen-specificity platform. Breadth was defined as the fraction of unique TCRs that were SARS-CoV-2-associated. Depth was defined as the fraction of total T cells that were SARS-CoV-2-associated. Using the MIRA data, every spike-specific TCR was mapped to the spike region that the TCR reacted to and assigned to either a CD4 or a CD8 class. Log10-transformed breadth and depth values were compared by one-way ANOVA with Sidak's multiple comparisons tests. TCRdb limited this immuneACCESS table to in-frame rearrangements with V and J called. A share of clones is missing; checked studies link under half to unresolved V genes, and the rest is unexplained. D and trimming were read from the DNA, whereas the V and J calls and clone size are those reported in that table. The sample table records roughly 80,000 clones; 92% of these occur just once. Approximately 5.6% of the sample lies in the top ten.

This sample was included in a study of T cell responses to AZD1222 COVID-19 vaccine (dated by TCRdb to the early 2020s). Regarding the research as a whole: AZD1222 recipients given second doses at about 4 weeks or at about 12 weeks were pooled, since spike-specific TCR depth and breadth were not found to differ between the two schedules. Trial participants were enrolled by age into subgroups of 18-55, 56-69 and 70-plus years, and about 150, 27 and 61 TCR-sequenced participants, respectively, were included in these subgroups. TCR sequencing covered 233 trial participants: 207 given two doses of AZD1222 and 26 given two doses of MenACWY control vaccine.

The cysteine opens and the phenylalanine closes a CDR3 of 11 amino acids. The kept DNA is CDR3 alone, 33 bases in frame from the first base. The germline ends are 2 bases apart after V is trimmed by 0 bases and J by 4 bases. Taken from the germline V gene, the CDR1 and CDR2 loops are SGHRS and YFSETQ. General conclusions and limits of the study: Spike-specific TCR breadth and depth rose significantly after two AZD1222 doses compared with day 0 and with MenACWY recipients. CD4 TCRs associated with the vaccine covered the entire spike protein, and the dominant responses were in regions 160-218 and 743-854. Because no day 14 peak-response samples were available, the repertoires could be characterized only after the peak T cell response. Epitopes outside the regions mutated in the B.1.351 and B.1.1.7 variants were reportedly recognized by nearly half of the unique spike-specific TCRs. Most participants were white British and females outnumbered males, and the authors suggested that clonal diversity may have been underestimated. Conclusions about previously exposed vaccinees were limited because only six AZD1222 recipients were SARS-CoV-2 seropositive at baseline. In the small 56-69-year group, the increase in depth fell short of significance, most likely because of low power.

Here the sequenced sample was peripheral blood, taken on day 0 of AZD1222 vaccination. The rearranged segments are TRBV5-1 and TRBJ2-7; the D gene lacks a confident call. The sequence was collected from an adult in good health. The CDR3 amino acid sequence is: CASSLEYEQYF. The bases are TGCGCCAGCAGCTTGGAATACGAGCAGTACTTC. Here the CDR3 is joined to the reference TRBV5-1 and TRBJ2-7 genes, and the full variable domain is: KAGVTQTPRYLIKTRGQQVTLSCSPISGHRSVSWYQQTPGQGLQFLFEYFSETQRNKGNFPGRFSGRQFSNSRSEMNVSTLELGDSALYLCASSLEYEQYFGPGTRLTVT.